Listed here is a single TCR beta chain. Its antigen remains unknown. The TCR beta CDR3 regions underwent amplification using RNA transcripts as the source. HTBI primers were the set used in a first-round RT-PCR of the TCR CDR3. TCRdb reprocessed the multiplex PCR reads via MiXCR and lists one record per CDR3 protein. The sample gives more than 150,000 distinct CDR3 sequences, 15% to 20% of which show up once; 25% to 35% is in the top ten. This entry is derived from a study of T cells in Graves' hyperthyroidism and ophthalmopathy. Germline loops: CDR1 MDHEN, CDR2 SYDVKM. The CDR3 extends over 15 amino acids. Trimming removed 5 bases from V and 4 bases from J; junction bases left unmatched: 10. Study-wide findings and caveats: Most thyroid clonotypes expanded above 0.001 appeared in blood too.

The receptor comes from a woman aged 45-59 years with Graves' hyperthyroidism. The rearrangement links TRBV28 to TRBJ1-2, with 7 bases that match TRBD1. The sequencing input was blood. As DNA, the CDR3 is TGTGCCAGCAGTCCCACAAGGGGGCTTGTCTATGGCTACACCTTC. Translated, it gives CASSPTRGLVYGYTF.